The 26 T cell receptor beta chains presented below share a single source sample, sequenced in a study of HIV-infected patients and healthy controls. One entry per CDR3 protein results from TCRdb running MiXCR on the 5' RACE reads. The sample includes tens of thousands of distinct CDR3 sequences, around 17% of them seen just once. Specimen: CD4+ T cells from blood. These receptors all come from a human donor in good health.

In DNA form, the CDR3 reads TGCAGCGCCGGGACAGACTCCCGCTCTGGAAACACCATATATTTT. Translation: CSAGTDSRSGNTIYF. V usage is TRBV29-1 and J usage is TRBJ1-3; TRBD1 matches at 7 bases. CDR1 and CDR2 (germline): SQVTM, ANQGSEA. With V trimmed by 7 bases and J by 0 bases, 9 bases remained unmatched. CDR3 length equals 15 residues.

This clonotype occurred a few times. The rearrangement links TRBV9 to TRBJ2-2, with D perhaps matching TRBD2 (6 bases). With 0 bases removed from V and 5 bases from J, the gap between germline ends came to 8 bases. This CDR3 has 14 amino acids. Looked up from germline, CDR1 is SGDLS and CDR2 is YYNGEE. Here the CDR3 reads CASSVVGGTGELFF. In DNA, the CDR3 is TGTGCCAGCAGCGTAGTTGGAGGGACCGGGGAGCTGTTTTTT.

This clonotype was seen a handful of times. The gene calls are TRBV12-3 or TRBV12-4 and TRBJ1-5; D possibly corresponds to TRBD1 (6 bases). The CDR3 is 15 amino acids. The V gene lost 6 bases and the J gene lost 0 bases, with 12 bases spanning the gap. DNA of the CDR3: TGTGCCAGCAGCACCGTGACAGGTAGCAATCAGCCCCAGCATTTT. It encodes CASSTVTGSNQPQHF.

This clonotype was counted between two and nine times. The chain joins TRBV28 to TRBJ2-7, with D tentatively TRBD1 or TRBD2 (5 bases each). The CDR3 covers 16 residues. The germline gives CDR1 MDHEN, CDR2 SYDVKM. V was shortened by 5 bases and J by 1 base, with 18 bases between the two germline ends. The CDR3 is CASSPTGTLTSYEQYF. The CDR3 DNA sequence: TGTGCCAGCAGTCCTACCGGGACCCTAACTTCCTACGAGCAGTACTTC.

This chain connects TRBV10-3 to TRBJ1-1, with TRBD1 matching 8 bases. This CDR3 spans 13 amino acids. In germline, CDR1 is ENHRY, CDR2 SYGVKD. V was pared by 10 bases and J by 1 base, with 5 bases of the junction left unmatched. This CDR3 is CATGTGENTEAFF. Here the CDR3 DNA reads TGTGCCACCGGGACAGGAGAGAACACTGAAGCTTTCTTT.

The sample holds many counts of this clonotype. The chain uses TRBV5-1 and TRBJ1-5, with 7 positions matching TRBD1. The CDR3 extends over 16 amino acids. V dropped 4 bases and J dropped 0; count of bases not matched to a gene: 7. CDR1 is SGHRS, CDR2 YFSETQ, per germline. DNA for the CDR3: TGCGCCAGCAGCCCTAGGACAGGCCATAGCAATCAGCCCCAGCATTTT. The encoded protein is CASSPRTGHSNQPQHF.

This clonotype has only a few counts. The chain links TRBV25-1 to TRBJ2-5; 10 nucleotides agree with TRBD1. The CDR3 runs 14 residues. With 4 bases clipped from V and 4 bases from J, the junction kept 3 bases outside the gene matches. From germline, CDR1 is MGHDK and CDR2 SYGVNS. DNA for the CDR3: TGTGCCAGCAGTGCGACAGGGGGCGCAGAGACCCAGTACTTC. Amino acids: CASSATGGAETQYF.

This clonotype turned up a few times. For the CDR3, the DNA is TGCAGCGTTGGGTCTAGTCGAGATCAGCCCCAGCATTTT. Its protein is CSVGSSRDQPQHF. This chain links TRBV29-1 with TRBJ1-5; no clear D gene. Trimming pared 4 bases from V and 5 bases from J, leaving 12 bases between. CDR1 SQVTM and CDR2 ANQGSEA come from the germline V gene. The CDR3 sequence is 13 residues long.

This clonotype was seen repeatedly, ten times or more. V gene TRBV7-9 combines with J gene TRBJ2-1; 12 bases map to TRBD2. V was clipped by 6 bases and J by 3 bases; unmatched bases: 9. Germline values: CDR1 SEHNR, CDR2 FQNEAQ (reference sequence). This CDR3 is built from 17 residues. CDR3 bases: TGTGCCAGCAGTCCACGGACTAGCGGGGCTGTCTACAATGAGCAGTTCTTC. Protein: CASSPRTSGAVYNEQFF.

This sequence joins TRBV7-2 and TRBJ2-1; the match to TRBD2 covers 10 bases. V lost 1 base and J lost 9; bases outside the gene matches: 6. The V gene's germline CDR1 is SGHTA and CDR2 FQGNSA. This CDR3 has 15 residues. The CDR3 DNA sequence: TGTGCCAGCAGCTTAGTACTAGCGGGGAGTGGTGAGCAGTTCTTC. This codes for CASSLVLAGSGEQFF.

Only a few counts were recorded for this clonotype. This chain links TRBV30 with TRBJ2-3, with 8 positions matching TRBD2. The CDR3 sequence is 15 residues long. Losses at the gene ends were 2 bases for V and 1 base for J; bases not matched to a gene: 5. CDR1 and CDR2 (germline): GTSNPN, SVGIG (reference sequence). This CDR3 reads CAWSPGAGGTDTQYF. The CDR3 DNA reads as TGTGCCTGGAGTCCCGGAGCGGGGGGCACAGATACGCAGTATTTT.

This clonotype was seen many times. This chain joins TRBV5-6 and TRBJ2-2, with a tentative D call TRBD1 (5 bases). V lost 4 bases, J lost 2 bases, and 15 bases lay in between. The CDR3 spans 16 residues. Per the germline V gene, CDR1 is SGHDT and CDR2 is YYEEEE. CDR3 sequence: CASSGRVLLNTGELFF. The CDR3 DNA follows: TGTGCCAGCAGCGGCAGGGTCCTTCTTAACACCGGGGAGCTGTTTTTT.

The genes are TRBV12-3 or TRBV12-4 and TRBJ1-1; the match to TRBD1 covers 8 bases. The CDR3 length is 13 residues. V was pared by 6 bases and J by 6 bases, with 6 bases of the junction left unmatched. The CDR3 region is CASREQGVSEAFF. In DNA, the CDR3 is TGTGCCAGCAGAGAACAGGGGGTATCTGAAGCTTTCTTT.

This clonotype was picked up many times. J is TRBJ1-5 and V is TRBV28, with no clear D. Looked up from germline, CDR1 is MDHEN and CDR2 is SYDVKM. V was pared by 6 bases and J by 9 bases, with 9 bases between. The CDR3 has 11 residues. The CDR3 region is CASSLNGPQHF. The CDR3 nucleotides are TGTGCCAGCAGCTTAAATGGGCCCCAGCATTTT.

This clonotype was recorded a few times. The genes are TRBV20-1 and TRBJ2-7; D is ambiguous. This CDR3 region has 9 residues. V shed 4 bases and J shed 7 bases, with 5 bases lying between them. Germline V CDR1 and CDR2: DFQATT, SNEGSKA (reference sequence). The CDR3 protein is CSATCEQYF. The CDR3 bases are TGCAGTGCTACTTGTGAGCAGTACTTC.

This clonotype appeared many times. The rearrangement uses TRBV5-1 and TRBJ1-5, with 8 nucleotides matching TRBD1. The V segment lost 6 bases and the J segment 3 bases; nucleotides outside the gene matches: 11. The germline gives CDR1 SGHRS, CDR2 YFSETQ. The CDR3 sequence is 16 residues long. The CDR3, as DNA: TGCGCCAGCATATTTCGGGACAGGTTTGACAATCAGCCCCAGCATTTT. It yields the protein CASIFRDRFDNQPQHF.

The chain joins TRBV12-3 or TRBV12-4 to TRBJ1-2; the D gene is possibly TRBD1 (6 bases). V lost 5 bases and J lost 10, with 14 bases in between. This CDR3 region has 12 residues. The CDR3 sequence is CASSPRGSNYTF. Here the CDR3 DNA reads TGTGCCAGCAGTCCCAGGGGCTCCAACTACACCTTC.

The CDR3, as DNA: TGTGCCAGCAGTTACTCTTTGGGACTAGTATTAGGAGATACGCAGTATTTT. It is translated as CASSYSLGLVLGDTQYF. This chain joins TRBV6-6 and TRBJ2-3; 8 bases align to TRBD2. Germline CDR1 is MNHNY and CDR2 is SVGAGI (reference sequence). Trimming removed 0 bases from V and 5 bases from J; junction bases left unmatched: 10. The CDR3 is 17 residues long.

This clonotype was picked up many times. The chain carries TRBV14 and TRBJ1-1; TRBD1 is a possible D gene (5 bases). This CDR3 has 14 amino acids. The ends were cut back, 1 base at V and 6 bases at J, with 12 bases in the middle. Germline V CDR1 and CDR2: SGHDN, FVKESK. CDR3 DNA sequence: TGTGCCAGCAGCCAAGCCTCAAGACAGCCTGAAGCTTTCTTT. Translated, it gives CASSQASRQPEAFF.

This clonotype was detected only a few times. The rearrangement links TRBV20-1 to TRBJ2-1; TRBD2 matches at 8 bases. Germline V lookup: CDR1 DFQATT, CDR2 SNEGSKA (reference sequence). V trimming: 6 bases; J trimming: 1 base; junction bases outside the gene matches: 8. The CDR3 spans 15 residues. The CDR3 region is CSALPSGRSYNEQFF. CDR3 DNA: TGCAGTGCCCTGCCGAGCGGGAGATCCTACAATGAGCAGTTCTTC.

V usage is TRBV14 and J usage is TRBJ2-1; 10 nucleotides align to TRBD2. Germline lookup yields CDR1 SGHDN and CDR2 FVKESK. After removal of 4 bases from V and 8 bases from J, the junction contained 14 bases not matched to a gene. The CDR3 has 17 residues. The CDR3 coding sequence is TGTGCCAGCAGCCCGATAGCGGGGGGATTCGAGTCCTATGAGCAGTTCTTC. This sequence encodes CASSPIAGGFESYEQFF. The full variable domain, its missing parts supplied by reference TRBV14 and TRBJ2-1, is EAGVTQFPSHSVIEKGQTVTLRCDPISGHDNLYWYRRVMGKEIKFLLHFVKESKQDESGMPNNRFLAERTGGTYSTLKVQPAELEDSGVYFCASSPIAGGFESYEQFFGPGTRLTVL.

This clonotype was recorded many times. The chain couples TRBV29-1 to TRBJ1-1; TRBD1 matches 7 bases. V lost 6 bases and J lost 7; bases outside the gene matches: 11. The CDR3 loop spans 13 amino acids. Looked up from germline, CDR1 is SQVTM and CDR2 is ANQGSEA. CDR3 DNA sequence: TGCAGCGTCCGCCCCATTCGGGACAGTGAAGCTTTCTTT. It encodes CSVRPIRDSEAFF.

Only a few counts were recorded for this clonotype. The chain combines TRBV7-2 with TRBJ2-2; D perhaps matches TRBD1 (5 bases). V lost 2 bases and J lost 1, with 8 bases in between. The germline CDR1 and CDR2 sequences are SGHTA and FQGNSA. The length of the CDR3 is 15 residues. The CDR3 region is CASSLQGWNTGELFF. CDR3 coding DNA: TGTGCCAGCAGCTTACAGGGCTGGAACACCGGGGAGCTGTTTTTT.

The table lists this clonotype with a few counts. This chain uses TRBV5-1 with TRBJ2-3, with 10 bases that match TRBD2. The V gene end was trimmed by 3 bases and the J gene end by 5 bases; junction bases not matched to a gene: 6. Germline V CDR1 and CDR2: SGHRS, YFSETQ. The CDR3 is made up of 15 amino acids. The CDR3 nucleotides read TGCGCCAGCAGCTCAATAGCGGGGGGACAAGATACGCAGTATTTT. Translating gives CASSSIAGGQDTQYF. Filled out from reference TRBV5-1 and TRBJ2-3, the complete variable domain reads KAGVTQTPRYLIKTRGQQVTLSCSPISGHRSVSWYQQTPGQGLQFLFEYFSETQRNKGNFPGRFSGRQFSNSRSEMNVSTLELGDSALYLCASSSIAGGQDTQYFGPGTRLTVL.

This clonotype was seen more than once but under ten times. This sequence joins TRBV7-2 and TRBJ2-7; D not resolved. The CDR3 length is 15 residues. Per the germline V gene, CDR1 is SGHTA and CDR2 is FQGNSA. The germline V and J ends were trimmed by 5 bases and 0 bases, with 14 bases remaining between them. DNA for the CDR3: TGTGCCAGCAGCCCCGACCCCGGGCGCTCCTACGAGCAGTACTTC. It is translated as CASSPDPGRSYEQYF.

This clonotype was detected a few times. This chain uses TRBV2 with TRBJ2-1, with 7 bases identical to TRBD2. Germline V gene lookup returns CDR1 SNHLY and CDR2 FYNNEI. J lost 4 bases, V lost 10 bases, and 13 bases had no gene match. There are 15 residues in the CDR3. The CDR3 DNA reads as TGTGCCACTGACACCGGGACTAAAATTTACAATGAGCAGTTCTTC. Amino acid sequence: CATDTGTKIYNEQFF.